Listed below are T cell receptor beta chains from one sample, sequenced in a study of blood T cells in healthy people across ages. In TCRdb, the 5' RACE reads were re-called with MiXCR into one record per CDR3 protein. The table records roughly 800,000 distinct CDR3 sequences, about 34% of them present only once. Material for sequencing was blood. Receptors were obtained from a man aged 18-30 years in good health. Both conserved end residues are part of each CDR3. The order of the fields is CDR3 length, J gene, V gene, D gene, clone size, CDR3 protein, CDR3 DNA. The D gene is left open where the match is weak. Rows may omit the clone size; those that give it use once, few, many or a size class.

15	TRBJ1-2	TRBV28	TRBD1	once	CASRRGGRTSEGYTF	TGTGCCAGCCGCCGAGGGGGCAGAACTTCAGAGGGCTACACCTTC
12	TRBJ1-2	TRBV20-1	-	many	CSALRESYGYTF	TGCAGTGCCCTTCGGGAGAGCTATGGCTACACCTTC
15	TRBJ2-1	TRBV5-1	-	-	CASSLGTSLTDEQFF	TGCGCCAGCAGCTTGGGGACGTCGCTGACGGATGAGCAGTTCTTC
13	TRBJ1-1	TRBV25-1	TRBD1	few	CASSGWTGSEAFF	TGTGCCAGCAGTGGGTGGACAGGTAGTGAAGCTTTCTTT
17	TRBJ2-1	TRBV15	TRBD2	once	CATSRTTLAGADNEQFF	TGTGCCACCAGCAGGACGACACTAGCGGGGGCAGACAATGAGCAGTTCTTC
14	TRBJ2-1	TRBV10-3	-	-	CAISTGAGRNEQFF	TGTGCCATCAGTACCGGGGCAGGGCGGAATGAGCAGTTCTTC
13	TRBJ2-1	TRBV2	TRBD1	few	CASRRTGEDEQFF	TGTGCCAGCAGGAGGACAGGGGAAGATGAGCAGTTCTTC
17	TRBJ2-1	TRBV20-1	-	-	CSASTGTHARRFNEQFF	TGCAGTGCTAGTACTGGGACCCACGCTCGAAGATTCAATGAGCAGTTCTTC
12	TRBJ1-1	TRBV12-5	-	-	CASGLANTEAFF	TGTGCTAGTGGTTTAGCAAACACTGAAGCTTTCTTT
14	TRBJ2-3	TRBV4-1	-	-	CASSLLPGADTQYF	TGCGCCAGCAGCCTCCTCCCCGGGGCAGATACGCAGTATTTT
20	TRBJ2-3	TRBV7-2	TRBD2	once	CASSPALMTSGGTSTDTQYF	TGTGCCAGCAGCCCAGCCCTTATGACTAGCGGGGGAACCTCCACAGATACGCAGTATTTT
16	TRBJ2-3	TRBV4-3	-	-	CASSQDGTSTTDTQYF	TGCGCCAGCAGCCAAGACGGGACTTCCACCACAGATACGCAGTATTTT
16	TRBJ2-2	TRBV7-9	-	-	CASSPGRTANTGELFF	TGTGCCAGCAGCCCGGGACGGACAGCGAACACCGGGGAGCTGTTTTTT
13	TRBJ1-5	TRBV7-2	TRBD1	few	CASSGQGALAQHF	TGTGCCAGCAGCGGACAGGGGGCTTTGGCCCAGCATTTT
19	TRBJ2-7	TRBV5-5	-	many	CASSLWGVSFSGSLYEQYF	TGTGCCAGCAGCTTGTGGGGGGTCAGTTTCTCGGGCTCTCTCTACGAGCAGTACTTC
13	TRBJ1-2	TRBV7-9	-	-	CASSPWAGYGYTF	TGTGCCAGCAGCCCCTGGGCCGGCTATGGCTACACCTTC
17	TRBJ2-4	TRBV6-2/TRBV6-3	-	few	CASSPLGGGAESVIQYF	TGTGCCAGCAGTCCCCTGGGAGGTGGGGCAGAGTCGGTCATTCAGTACTTC
15	TRBJ1-1	TRBV3-1	TRBD1	-	CASSRWTGVNTEAFF	TGTGCCAGCAGCCGGTGGACAGGGGTGAACACTGAAGCTTTCTTT
15	TRBJ2-7	TRBV5-5	-	-	CASSLEAGGAYEQYF	TGTGCCAGCAGCTTGGAGGCGGGCGGAGCCTACGAGCAGTACTTC
14	TRBJ2-5	TRBV5-5	-	-	CASSLTPVRETQYF	TGTGCCAGCAGCTTGACCCCAGTTCGGGAGACCCAGTACTTC
14	TRBJ2-7	TRBV12-3/TRBV12-4	-	few	CASSFGGDTYEQYF	TGTGCCAGCAGTTTTGGAGGGGATACCTACGAGCAGTACTTC
14	TRBJ2-2	TRBV20-1	TRBD1	-	CSAKTGGHTGELFF	TGCAGTGCGAAGACAGGGGGACACACCGGGGAGCTGTTTTTT
15	TRBJ1-4	TRBV4-1	-	-	CASSQVALGNEKLFF	TGCGCCAGCAGCCAAGTGGCCCTGGGGAATGAAAAACTGTTTTTT
16	TRBJ2-3	TRBV5-1	-	few	CASSPSPGPGTDTQYF	TGCGCCAGCAGCCCAAGCCCGGGACCAGGCACAGATACGCAGTATTTT
15	TRBJ2-7	TRBV12-3/TRBV12-4	-	-	CASSSRVLPYNEQYF	TGTGCCAGCAGTTCTAGGGTATTACCCTACAATGAGCAGTACTTC